This T cell receptor (beta chain) is drawn from a study of blood T cell repertoires in COVID-19. For the study at large: Acute and convalescent COVID-19 specimens originated in the United States, Italy and Spain. PBMCs, B-cell-depleted T cells, or T cells provided the cDNA or gDNA that made up the material.

The V end was cut by 10 bases, the J end by 7 bases, with 14 bases between. This CDR3 comprises 12 residues. CDR1 is MDHEN, CDR2 SYDVKM, per germline. As handled by the study authors: Reference gene primers were amplified, and this amplification served to estimate nucleated cell counts. Libraries were prepared by immunoSEQ multiplex PCR; TCRdb keeps only in-frame clonotypes and omits some of them. V, J and clone size are taken as reported in that table, and D and trimming were inferred from the DNA itself. The data show tens of thousands of clones, about 87% seen once. The source of this sequence is a human donor with acute or convalescent COVID-19. The donor label of this sample is uncertain. This chain links TRBV28 with TRBJ1-5, with D perhaps TRBD1 (5 bases). The sample consisted of peripheral blood. CDR3 nucleotide sequence: TGTGCCATCCAGGGTACCGGGCAGCCCCAGCATTTT. Translation: CAIQGTGQPQHF.